Listed below are T cell receptor beta chains from one sample, sequenced in a study of CD8 T cells in ankylosing spondylitis. TCRdb reprocessed the 5' RACE reads with MiXCR, giving one entry per CDR3 protein. In the table there are approximately 250,000 distinct CDR3 sequences, about 24% of which are singletons. The sample comprised blood, either unsorted or a sorted T cell fraction (not recorded which). The source of these receptors is a male donor with ankylosing spondylitis or in good health (not recorded which). The CDR3 runs from the conserved cysteine through the conserved F or W. The D gene is left open where the match is weak. Not every row has a clone size; where given, it reads once, few, many or a size class.

TRBJ2-3 - TRBV27 many TGTGCCAGCAGTCTTCCAAGCGGTGGGGGCACAGATACGCAGTATTTT CASSLPSGGGTDTQYF
TRBJ2-1 TRBD1 TRBV7-4 - TGTGCCAGCAGCTTCCGATTGGGGAGGACAGGGAGGATGCCGGGCAATGGCTCCTACAATGAGCAGTTCTTC CASSFRLGRTGRMPGNGSYNEQFF
TRBJ2-3 TRBD2 TRBV6-5 few TGTGCCAGCAGTTACCGGACTAGCGGGGGCTACCATAGCACAGATACGCAGTATTTT CASSYRTSGGYHSTDTQYF
TRBJ2-1 TRBD1 TRBV7-2 many TGTGCCAGCAGCCCGGGACAGGGGTTATCCTACAATGAGCAGTTCTTC CASSPGQGLSYNEQFF
TRBJ1-3 - TRBV12-3/TRBV12-4 - TGTGCCAGCTGCAACAGGTCCTCTGGAAACACCATATATTTT CASCNRSSGNTIYF
TRBJ2-7 TRBD1 TRBV3-1 few TGTGCCAGCAGCCGAACCGACAGGGGACCCTACGAGCAGTACTTC CASSRTDRGPYEQYF
TRBJ2-5 - TRBV29-1 few TGCAGCGTTGCGGGCAGGGGGGGGCAAGAGACCCAGTACTTC CSVAGRGGQETQYF
TRBJ1-1 - TRBV10-3 many TGTGCCATCAGTGAGGCCCTAAGTGAAGCTTTCTTT CAISEALSEAFF
TRBJ2-3 - TRBV9 - TGTGCCAGCAGCGTAGAGGGGAAGGATACGCAGTATTTT CASSVEGKDTQYF
TRBJ1-2 - TRBV9 many TGTGCCAGCAGCCGCGCCCAGGCGGGGATGAATGGCTACACCTTC CASSRAQAGMNGYTF
TRBJ2-1 - TRBV11-2 many TGTGCCAGCAGCCCCCGAAGAGGTGAGCAGTTCTTC CASSPRRGEQFF
TRBJ2-7 - TRBV7-6 once TGTGCCAGCAGCTTAGGTAGTCGGACAGACAACTACGAGCAGTACTTC CASSLGSRTDNYEQYF
TRBJ2-1 TRBD1 TRBV29-1 - TGCAGCGTTACCGAGATAGCACAGGGGGCTCTTGGTGAGCAGTTCTTC CSVTEIAQGALGEQFF
TRBJ1-6 - TRBV20-1 many TGCAGTGCTAGTCAGCCTTCAGGGAGGGACAATTCACCCCTCCACTTT CSASQPSGRDNSPLHF
TRBJ2-2 TRBD1 TRBV5-1 many TGCGCCAGCAGCTCTCAGGGGACAGGGACCGGGGAGCTGTTTTTT CASSSQGTGTGELFF
TRBJ1-4 TRBD1 TRBV20-1 many TGCAGTGCTATCCACAGGGGGCAAGGTGAAAAACTGTTTTTT CSAIHRGQGEKLFF
TRBJ2-3 - TRBV12-3/TRBV12-4 few TGTGCCAGCAGTTCCCGGGGGACAGATACGCAGTATTTT CASSSRGTDTQYF
TRBJ1-2 TRBD1 TRBV12-3/TRBV12-4 few TGTGCCAGCAGGGGACAGCAAAAACACTATGGCTACACCTTC CASRGQQKHYGYTF
TRBJ2-7 TRBD2 TRBV20-1 - TGCAGTGGCGGTGCAGCGGGGCTCTACGAGCAGTACTTC CSGGAAGLYEQYF
TRBJ2-5 TRBD2 TRBV9 - TGTGCCAGCAGCGCCATAGCGGGGGTGCAAGAGACCCAGTACTTC CASSAIAGVQETQYF
TRBJ2-3 TRBD2 TRBV4-2 many TGTGCCAGCAGCCAAGTTGGGCGGGGGGGCACAGATACGCAGTATTTT CASSQVGRGGTDTQYF
TRBJ2-3 - TRBV5-1 many TGCGCCAGCAGCTTGGCCTTTGGCACAGATACGCAGTATTTT CASSLAFGTDTQYF
TRBJ2-7 TRBD1 TRBV11-3 many TGTGCCAGCAGCCCGGGACAGGGTCCCTACGAGCAGTACTTC CASSPGQGPYEQYF
TRBJ1-4 - TRBV29-1 - TGCAGCGTTAAGGAAGTTATGGGGGATGAAAAACTGTTTTTT CSVKEVMGDEKLFF
TRBJ2-7 - TRBV15 - TGTGCCACCAGCAGAGCCAGCGTGGTCAAATCCTACGAGCAGTACTTC CATSRASVVKSYEQYF
TRBJ2-1 TRBD1 TRBV7-6 - TGTGCCAGCAGTCGAGGGACAGGGATCTCCTACAATGAGCAGTTCTTC CASSRGTGISYNEQFF
TRBJ2-7 - TRBV20-1 once TGCAGCGCAAGCCGGGACACCATCTCCTACGAGCAGTACTTC CSASRDTISYEQYF
TRBJ1-3 - TRBV12-3/TRBV12-4 - TGTGCCAGCAGTGCCTATTACGGAAACACCATATATTTT CASSAYYGNTIYF
TRBJ1-4 - TRBV29-1 few TGCAGCGGTATCACAACTAATGAAAAACTGTTTTTT CSGITTNEKLFF
TRBJ2-1 - TRBV7-9 - TGTGCCAGCAGTCCTACCCCGTCTGAGCAGTTCTTC CASSPTPSEQFF
TRBJ2-3 - TRBV11-2 many TGTGCCAGCAGCTTAGATCAGGGGGGGCAGTATTTT CASSLDQGGQYF
TRBJ2-7 TRBD2 TRBV2 - TGTGCCAGCAATCCGGGACTAGCGGACTACGAGCAGTACTTC CASNPGLADYEQYF
TRBJ2-4 - TRBV29-1 many TGCAGCGTTGTAACGTGGGAGACCAAAAACATTCAGTACTTC CSVVTWETKNIQYF
TRBJ2-5 - TRBV20-1 few TGCAGTGCTCCCCCCCAAGGAGAGACCCAGTACTTC CSAPPQGETQYF
TRBJ2-5 TRBD2 TRBV10-3 - TGTGCCATCAGTGTGGGTAGCGGGGGGCCGGAGACCCAGTACTTC CAISVGSGGPETQYF
TRBJ2-3 TRBD2 TRBV20-1 - TGCAGTGCTATGCCCCAACAGCGGGGGGGCCTCAGTGCAGATACGCAGTATTTT CSAMPQQRGGLSADTQYF
TRBJ2-3 - TRBV11-2 many TGTGCCAGCAGCTTGGGTCGCGGCCGCCGGGTCGCGACAGATACGCAGTATTTT CASSLGRGRRVATDTQYF
TRBJ2-3 TRBD1 TRBV7-2 many TGTGCCAGCAGCTTGGGACAGAGAGATACGCAGTATTTT CASSLGQRDTQYF
TRBJ1-1 - TRBV10-3 - TGTGCCATCAGTCCCCGGGTCCTCAACACTGAAGCTTTCTTT CAISPRVLNTEAFF
TRBJ2-7 - TRBV7-6 few TGTGCCAGCAGCTTAGTCGGCAGCTCCTACGAGCAGTACTTC CASSLVGSSYEQYF
TRBJ1-1 - TRBV24-1 many TGTGCCACCAGTGAGTTGACTCCAGTCCGAAACACTGAAGCTTTCTTT CATSELTPVRNTEAFF
TRBJ1-1 TRBD1 TRBV6-5 - TGTGCCAGCAGTTACCCTACAGGGGTTGACACTGAAGCTTTCTTT CASSYPTGVDTEAFF
TRBJ2-7 - TRBV29-1 many TGCAGCGTTGAAGATCAAGTAGGAGCTGAGCAGTACTTC CSVEDQVGAEQYF
TRBJ2-7 TRBD1 TRBV10-3 - TGTGCCATCAGCACGGGACAGGGGTCCTACGAGCAGTACTTC CAISTGQGSYEQYF
TRBJ1-2 - TRBV9 many TGTGCCAGCAGCGTAGGAAGTGGAGGACGGAGCTATGGCTACACCTTC CASSVGSGGRSYGYTF
TRBJ2-1 TRBD1 TRBV18 many TGTGCCAGCTCACCGTTGACAGGGGAGCCTCACGAGCAGTTCTTC CASSPLTGEPHEQFF
TRBJ1-2 TRBD1 TRBV2 - TGTGCCAGCAGTGATCTAAGACAGGGAGGTGGCTACACCTTC CASSDLRQGGGYTF
TRBJ2-7 TRBD2 TRBV29-1 - TGCAGCGCTGGCGCCCGACTGGGAGGGAACGAGCAGTACTTC CSAGARLGGNEQYF
TRBJ2-5 TRBD2 TRBV6-5 few TGTGCCAGCAGTTACTCAAGTGGGTCTAGCGGGGCACTGGAGACCCAGTACTTC CASSYSSGSSGALETQYF
TRBJ2-5 TRBD2 TRBV12-3/TRBV12-4 - TGTGCCAGCAGTCGGACTAGCGGGGGGGCGAAGGAGACCCAGTACTTC CASSRTSGGAKETQYF
TRBJ2-5 TRBD1 TRBV24-1 - TGTGCCACCAGTGGGGCAGGGGGCGAGACCCAGTACTTC CATSGAGGETQYF